These 19 T cell receptor beta chains originate from one sample sequenced in a study of radiation and T cells in renal cell carcinoma. The repertoire was sequenced with immunoSEQ multiplex PCR; TCRdb's copy has only in-frame clones and lacks some. Among approximately 22,000 clones listed, roughly three quarters were seen once. Indicated time point: baseline pretreatment blood. Noted treatment: 15 Gy SBRT to primary tumor, nephrectomy 4 weeks later. The sequencing here drew on blood, taken from a patient whose treatment included radiotherapy and nephrectomy. These receptors all stem from a man in his 60s with renal cell carcinoma.

The V gene is TRBV18, the J gene TRBJ1-2, with D possibly matching TRBD1 (5 bases). Germline CDR1 and CDR2: KGHSH and LQKENI. The CDR3 consists of 15 residues. Trimming removed 6 bases from V and 2 bases from J, with 16 bases in between. The CDR3 sequence is CASSPTREGNYGYTF. In DNA, the CDR3 is TGTGCCAGCTCCCCAACGAGGGAGGGGAACTATGGCTACACCTTC.

This clone is termed medium-sized. The gene calls are TRBV27 and TRBJ2-7; 7 bases map to TRBD2. V shed 3 bases and J 4 bases; nucleotides not matched to a gene: 6. The germline gives CDR1 MNHEY, CDR2 SMNVEV (reference sequence). The CDR3 runs 14 residues. CDR3 protein: CASSFGGGEYEQYF. CDR3 nucleotides: TGTGCCAGCAGTTTCGGCGGGGGAGAGTACGAGCAGTACTTC.

V usage is TRBV25-1 and J usage is TRBJ2-5; D is undetermined. Germline V gives CDR1 MGHDK, CDR2 SYGVNS. Trimming pared 6 bases from V and 5 bases from J, leaving 7 bases between. There are 11 residues in the CDR3. The CDR3 spells CASRAWETQYF. For the CDR3, the DNA is TGTGCCAGCAGGGCTTGGGAGACCCAGTACTTC.

This clone was counted between two and nine times. The chain uses TRBV27 and TRBJ1-1; tentatively, D is TRBD1 (6 bases). Trimming pared 4 bases from V and 6 bases from J, leaving 15 bases between. CDR1 and CDR2 from the germline V gene are MNHEY and SMNVEV (reference sequence). CDR3 length equals 14 residues. CDR3 residues: CASSWLGGSAEAFF. DNA for the CDR3: TGTGCCAGCAGTTGGTTAGGGGGTTCCGCTGAAGCTTTCTTT.

In this sample, this clone turned up once. The chain is built from TRBV10-3 and TRBJ2-5, with 16 bases matching TRBD2. The CDR3 has 16 amino acids. Germline CDR1 reads ENHRY; CDR2 reads SYGVKD. The trim removed 6 bases at V and 2 bases at J, leaving 3 bases unmatched. The DNA for the CDR3 is TGTGCCATCAGAGGGACTAGCGGGAGGGGACAAGAGACCCAGTACTTC. It translates to CAIRGTSGRGQETQYF.

The gene calls are TRBV6-1 and TRBJ2-3; no clear D gene. Trimming removed 3 bases at V and 0 bases at J, with 7 bases between. This CDR3 spans 14 amino acids. In germline, CDR1 is MNHNS, CDR2 SASEGT. CDR3 residues: CASSEGWSTDTQYF. The CDR3 DNA reads as TGTGCCAGCAGTGAGGGTTGGAGCACAGATACGCAGTATTTT.

The chain has TRBV7-9 and TRBJ2-3; tentative D call: TRBD2 (6 bases). The germline V gene encodes CDR1 SEHNR and CDR2 FQNEAQ (reference sequence). CDR3 length equals 15 residues. V gave up 2 bases and J gave up 1 base, with 10 bases separating them. The CDR3: CASSLPPSGTDTQYF. The CDR3 nucleotides are TGTGCCAGCAGCTTACCCCCTAGCGGCACAGATACGCAGTATTTT.

This clone was picked up one time. The chain uses TRBV5-8 and TRBJ2-1; 11 nucleotides agree with TRBD2. The CDR3 totals 13 residues. V was clipped by 7 bases and J by 8 bases; unmatched bases: 5. CDR1 and CDR2 from the germline V gene are SGHTS and YDEGEE. CDR3 region: CASRLAGLYEQFF. The CDR3 region has the DNA TGTGCCAGCCGACTAGCGGGATTGTATGAGCAGTTCTTC.

The gene calls are TRBV30 and TRBJ1-5; the match to TRBD1 covers 9 bases. The CDR3 covers 15 residues. The V gene end was trimmed by 0 bases and the J gene end by 4 bases; junction bases not matched to a gene: 4. From germline, CDR1 is GTSNPN and CDR2 SVGIG (reference sequence). The CDR3: CAWSVRDRENQPQHF. Here the CDR3 DNA reads TGTGCCTGGAGTGTACGGGACAGGGAAAATCAGCCCCAGCATTTT. The whole variable domain, remainder taken from reference TRBV30 and TRBJ1-5, is SQTIHQWPATLVQPVGSPLSLECTVEGTSNPNLYWYRQAAGRGLQLLFYSVGIGQISSEVPQNLSASRPQDRQFILSSKKLLLSDSGFYLCAWSVRDRENQPQHFGDGTRLSIL.

The V and J genes are TRBV2 and TRBJ2-2; D tentatively fits TRBD1 or TRBD2 (5 bases each). Germline V gives CDR1 SNHLY, CDR2 FYNNEI. Trimming removed 5 bases from V and 2 bases from J, with 9 bases in between. This CDR3 spans 14 amino acids. In DNA form, the CDR3 reads TGTGCCAGCAGTTGGGGGAGTAACACCGGGGAGCTGTTTTTT. Encoded protein: CASSWGSNTGELFF.

The chain employs TRBV6-5 and TRBJ1-5, with D tentatively TRBD1 (6 bases). CDR1 is MNHEY and CDR2 is SVGAGI in the germline V gene. Between the trimmed V and J ends, which lost 8 bases and 0 bases, there was a span of 14 bases. There are 15 residues in the CDR3. CDR3 in DNA: TGTGCCAGCGCAGGCAGGGGAAATAGCAATCAGCCCCAGCATTTT. Translation gives CASAGRGNSNQPQHF.

This clone was seen only a few times. V usage is TRBV5-1 and J usage is TRBJ1-5, with TRBD1 as a possible D gene (6 bases). This CDR3 region has 14 residues. V lost 0 bases and J 6 bases, leaving 10 bases between the germline ends. Germline assignment: CDR1 SGHRS and CDR2 YFSETQ. The CDR3 here is CASSLVLGGQPQHF. In nucleotides, the CDR3 is TGCGCCAGCAGCTTGGTGTTAGGGGGTCAGCCCCAGCATTTT.

The genes are TRBV27 and TRBJ1-1; 7 bases are a match to TRBD1. The junction had 7 bases not matched to a gene; V was cut back by 3 bases and J by 0 bases. Germline V gives CDR1 MNHEY, CDR2 SMNVEV (reference sequence). The CDR3 loop spans 16 amino acids. In nucleotides, the CDR3 is TGTGCCAGCAGTTTGTCGGGGGACAGAATGAACACTGAAGCTTTCTTT. It encodes CASSLSGDRMNTEAFF.

The chain is built from TRBV10-1 and TRBJ1-4; 7 bases agree with TRBD1. Germline-derived CDR1 and CDR2 are WNHNN and SYGVQD (reference sequence). V dropped 9 bases and J dropped 5; count of bases not matched to a gene: 15. CDR3 length: 16 amino acids. The CDR3 DNA reads TGCGCCAGAGTACCAGGGGGATGGAAGTTAAATGAAAAACTGTTTTTT. As protein: CARVPGGWKLNEKLFF.

The chain recombines TRBV18 with TRBJ2-1, with 9 positions matching TRBD2. The CDR3 loop spans 17 amino acids. Germline values: CDR1 KGHSH, CDR2 LQKENI. Losses at the gene ends were 5 bases for V and 8 bases for J; bases not matched to a gene: 16. The CDR3 DNA follows: TGTGCCAGCTCAAATCTTGCGGCGGGAGGGCCCGGTGATGAGCAGTTCTTC. Amino acids: CASSNLAAGGPGDEQFF.

This chain joins TRBV7-9 and TRBJ2-1; D is ambiguous. Trimming removed 3 bases from V and 9 bases from J, with 9 bases in between. The CDR3 length is 12 residues. The V gene's germline CDR1 is SEHNR and CDR2 FQNEAQ (reference sequence). In nucleotides, the CDR3 is TGTGCCAGCAGCTTTGAGTCAGTTGAGCAGTTCTTC. It specifies CASSFESVEQFF. The entire variable domain, with the rest obtained from reference TRBV7-9 and TRBJ2-1, is as follows: DTGVSQNPRHKITKRGQNVTFRCDPISEHNRLYWYRQTLGQGPEFLTYFQNEAQLEKSRLLSDRFSAERPKGSFSTLEIQRTEQGDSAMYLCASSFESVEQFFGPGTRLTVL.

The rearrangement uses TRBV29-1 and TRBJ2-1; perhaps TRBD1 as D (5 bases). Trimming took off 1 base at V and 8 bases at J, with 12 bases between the two ends. There are 13 residues in the CDR3. From germline, CDR1 is SQVTM and CDR2 ANQGSEA. CDR3 protein: CSVEGNTGYEQFF. For the CDR3, the DNA is TGCAGCGTTGAAGGGAATACAGGCTATGAGCAGTTCTTC.

Only a few counts were recorded for this clone. The chain has TRBV19 and TRBJ1-2; TRBD1 matches 8 bases. The CDR3 consists of 15 residues. Germline CDR1 LNHDA, CDR2 SQIVND (reference sequence). Trimming took 7 bases from V and 5 from J; bases not matched to a gene: 12. This chain's CDR3 is CASMQPGGRGYGYTF. CDR3 coding DNA: TGTGCCAGTATGCAACCAGGGGGCAGAGGTTATGGCTACACCTTC.

The chain links TRBV18 to TRBJ1-4; possible D gene TRBD1, 6 bases. V lost 2 bases and J lost 1, with 8 bases in between. Germline V gives CDR1 KGHSH, CDR2 LQKENI. CDR3 size: 15 residues. The CDR3 is CASSPNRETNEKLFF. CDR3 nucleotides: TGTGCCAGCTCACCAAACAGGGAAACTAATGAAAAACTGTTTTTT.